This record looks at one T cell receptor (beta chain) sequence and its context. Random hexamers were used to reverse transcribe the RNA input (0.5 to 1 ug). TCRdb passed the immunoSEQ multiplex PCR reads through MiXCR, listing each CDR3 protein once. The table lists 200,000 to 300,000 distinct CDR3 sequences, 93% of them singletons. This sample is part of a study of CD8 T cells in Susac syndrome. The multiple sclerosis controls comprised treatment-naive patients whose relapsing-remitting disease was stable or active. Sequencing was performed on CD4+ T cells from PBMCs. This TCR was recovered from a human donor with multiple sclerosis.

The CDR3 is CASSPFIGTGNEQFF. In nucleotides, the CDR3 is TGTGCCAGCAGCCCTTTTATCGGCACTGGGAATGAGCAGTTCTTC. The rearrangement uses TRBV11-3 and TRBJ2-1; no reliable D call. Trimming pared 5 bases from V and 7 bases from J, leaving 18 bases between. Germline V gene sequence: CDR1 SGHNT, CDR2 YENEEA. The CDR3 totals 15 residues.